A single sample gave rise to the 7 T cell receptor beta chains below, sequenced in a study of T cell repertoires in cytomegalovirus infection. TCRdb used MiXCR to reprocess the reads, holding one entry per CDR3 protein. The data hold around 130,000 distinct CDR3 sequences, with roughly 9% observed a single time. Sequenced material: PBMCs. The source is a human donor in good health (CMV status not recorded). Some clones in this sample may be carry-over from other donors' samples.

V gene TRBV20-1 combines with J gene TRBJ2-3, with TRBD2 as a possible D gene (5 bases). Germline CDR1 reads DFQATT; CDR2 reads SNEGSKA (reference sequence). V lost 6 bases and J lost 2, with 15 bases in between. CDR3 length: 14 residues. The CDR3 bases are TGCAGTGCCCCCACGGGGATCCTCACAGATACGCAGTATTTT. Residues: CSAPTGILTDTQYF.

The V call is TRBV5-6, the J call TRBJ2-7, with a possible D match to TRBD1 (5 bases). This CDR3 has 14 amino acids. Germline V gene data show CDR1 as SGHDT and CDR2 as YYEEEE. The V gene lost 2 bases and the J gene lost 2 bases, with 11 bases spanning the gap. The CDR3 DNA sequence: TGTGCCAGCAGCTTCCGACAGCTTACCTACGAGCAGTACTTC. Translation: CASSFRQLTYEQYF.

The J gene is TRBJ1-1, the V gene TRBV2, with D tentatively TRBD1 (5 bases). The ends were cut back, 0 bases at V and 3 bases at J, with 11 bases in the middle. This CDR3 spans 15 amino acids. Per germline, CDR1 SNHLY and CDR2 FYNNEI. CDR3 bases: TGTGCCAGCAGTGAAGCGCCCAGGGTGGACACTGAAGCTTTCTTT. Translating it yields CASSEAPRVDTEAFF.

This clonotype came up many times. The chain employs TRBV28 and TRBJ1-2; D gene uncertain. The CDR3 length is 12 residues. CDR1 and CDR2 from the germline V gene are MDHEN and SYDVKM. Trimming took 4 bases from V and 8 from J, leaving 11 bases between them. The CDR3 reads CASSSGTFGYTF. The DNA of the CDR3 is TGTGCCAGCAGTTCGGGAACTTTCGGCTACACCTTC.

This clonotype was observed many times. The V call is TRBV7-9, the J call TRBJ2-2; D is undetermined. The CDR3 covers 18 residues. V was shortened by 0 bases and J by 0 bases, with 14 bases between the two germline ends. CDR1 is SEHNR and CDR2 is FQNEAQ in the germline V gene (reference sequence). CDR3 sequence: CASSLARVTRSNTGELFF. In DNA form, the CDR3 reads TGTGCCAGCAGCTTAGCTAGAGTGACACGATCGAACACCGGGGAGCTGTTTTTT.

At least ten counts were recorded for this clonotype. The rearrangement uses TRBV2 and TRBJ2-7; TRBD1 might be the D (6 bases). V shed 6 bases and J shed 2 bases, with 26 bases lying between them. CDR1 and CDR2 from the germline V gene are SNHLY and FYNNEI. The CDR3 extends over 18 amino acids. Here the CDR3 reads CASSHRAPSNTLTYEQYF. The CDR3 DNA is TGTGCCAGCAGCCACAGGGCTCCATCGAACACACTTACCTACGAGCAGTACTTC.

This clonotype was detected only a few times. The chain recombines TRBV6-2 or TRBV6-3 with TRBJ2-5; TRBD2 is a possible D gene (6 bases). Germline assignment: CDR1 MNHEY and CDR2 SVGEGT. This CDR3 region has 15 residues. Trimming removed 5 bases at V and 2 bases at J, with 15 bases between. CDR3 in amino acids: CASSPAGGVQETQYF. The CDR3 DNA is TGTGCCAGCAGTCCGGCGGGCGGGGTGCAAGAGACCCAGTACTTC.